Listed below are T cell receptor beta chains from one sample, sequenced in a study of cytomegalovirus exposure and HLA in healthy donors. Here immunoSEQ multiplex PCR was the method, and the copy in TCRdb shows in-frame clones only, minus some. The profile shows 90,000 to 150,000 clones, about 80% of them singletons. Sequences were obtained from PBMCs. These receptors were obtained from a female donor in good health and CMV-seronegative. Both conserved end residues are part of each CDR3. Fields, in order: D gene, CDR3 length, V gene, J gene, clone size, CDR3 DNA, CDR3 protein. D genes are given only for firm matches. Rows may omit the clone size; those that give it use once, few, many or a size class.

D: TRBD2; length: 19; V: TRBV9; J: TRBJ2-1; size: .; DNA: TGTGCCAGCAGCCCCCTCGTAAAGGGGCTAGCGGGGGGCTACAATGAGCAGTTCTTC; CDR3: CASSPLVKGLAGGYNEQFF
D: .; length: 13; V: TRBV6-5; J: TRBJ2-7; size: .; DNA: TGTGCCAGCACCGAGAATCCCGGCTACGAGCAGTACTTC; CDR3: CASTENPGYEQYF
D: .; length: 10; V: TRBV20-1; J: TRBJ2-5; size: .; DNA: TGCACCGCCGGCGGGGAGACCCAGTACTTC; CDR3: CTAGGETQYF
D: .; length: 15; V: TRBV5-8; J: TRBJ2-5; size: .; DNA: TGTGCCAGCAGCCTAAGAGGCTATAGGGGGGAGACCCAGTACTTC; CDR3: CASSLRGYRGETQYF
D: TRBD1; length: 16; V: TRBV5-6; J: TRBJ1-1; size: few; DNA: TGTGCCAGCAGCTATCCGGACAGGGGGGACGACACTGAAGCTTTCTTT; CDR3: CASSYPDRGDDTEAFF
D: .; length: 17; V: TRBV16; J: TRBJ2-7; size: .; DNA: TGTGCCAGCAGCCATCGGTCAGGCTTTGCCCAGACCTACGAGCAGTACTTC; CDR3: CASSHRSGFAQTYEQYF
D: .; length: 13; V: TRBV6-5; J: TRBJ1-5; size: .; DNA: TGTGCCAGCAGTTTGACAGGCAATCAGCCCCAGCATTTT; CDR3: CASSLTGNQPQHF
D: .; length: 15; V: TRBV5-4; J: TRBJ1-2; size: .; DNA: TGTGCCAGCAGCTTGACGGACTCCGTTAACTATGGCTACACCTTC; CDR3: CASSLTDSVNYGYTF
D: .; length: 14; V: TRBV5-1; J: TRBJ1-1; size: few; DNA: TGCGCCAGCAGCTTGGACGGAGGGAACACTGAAGCTTTCTTT; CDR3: CASSLDGGNTEAFF
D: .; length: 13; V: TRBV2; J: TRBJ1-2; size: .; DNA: TGTGCCAGCAGTGAGGAAAAGGAGTTTGGCTACACCTTC; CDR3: CASSEEKEFGYTF
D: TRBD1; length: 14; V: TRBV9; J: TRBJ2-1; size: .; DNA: TGTGCCAGCAGCGTAGCGGACAGGGGTAATGAGCAGTTCTTC; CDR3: CASSVADRGNEQFF
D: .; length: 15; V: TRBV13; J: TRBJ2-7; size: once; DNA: TGTGCCAGCAGTTTTATTAAACGAGGAGCGCACGAGCAGTACTTC; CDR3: CASSFIKRGAHEQYF
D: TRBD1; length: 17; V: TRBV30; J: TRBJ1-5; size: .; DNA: TGTGCCTGGAGTCATGGCAGGGGGCTCTATAGCAATCAGCCCCAGCATTTT; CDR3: CAWSHGRGLYSNQPQHF
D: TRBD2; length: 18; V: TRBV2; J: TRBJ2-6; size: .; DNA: TGTGCCAGCAGTGAAAGGCGGGGGGCCGGCTCTGGGGCCAACGTCCTGACTTTC; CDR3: CASSERRGAGSGANVLTF
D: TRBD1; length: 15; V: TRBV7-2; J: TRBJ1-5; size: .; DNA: TGTGCCAGCAGCGGACAACAGGGGATCAATCAGCCCCAGCATTTT; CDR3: CASSGQQGINQPQHF
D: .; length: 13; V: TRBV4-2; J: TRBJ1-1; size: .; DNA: TGTGCCAGCAGCCAGGATACGGGGGCTGAAGCTTTCTTT; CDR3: CASSQDTGAEAFF
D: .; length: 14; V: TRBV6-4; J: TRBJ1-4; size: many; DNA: TGTGCCAGCAGTGAGGGGGCGACTAATGAAAAACTGTTTTTT; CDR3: CASSEGATNEKLFF
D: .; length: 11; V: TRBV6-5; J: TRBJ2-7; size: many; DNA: TGTGCCAGCAGGTGGGACACCGAGCAGTACTTC; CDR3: CASRWDTEQYF
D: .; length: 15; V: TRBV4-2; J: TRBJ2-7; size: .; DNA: TGTGCCAGCAGCCAGACCGGGTCGGGACACTACGAGCAGTACTTC; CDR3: CASSQTGSGHYEQYF
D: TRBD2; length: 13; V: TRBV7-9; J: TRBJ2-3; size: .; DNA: TGTGCCAGCAGCTTTAGCGGGGGGCTTCCGCAGTATTTT; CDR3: CASSFSGGLPQYF
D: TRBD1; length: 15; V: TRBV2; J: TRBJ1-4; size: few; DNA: TGTGCCAGCAGACGACAGACAGGGAGGAATGAAAAACTGTTTTTT; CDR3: CASRRQTGRNEKLFF
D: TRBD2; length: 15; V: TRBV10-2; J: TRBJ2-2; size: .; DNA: TGCGCCAGCAGTATTACTAGCGGGGGGGCCGGGGAGCTGTTTTTT; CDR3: CASSITSGGAGELFF
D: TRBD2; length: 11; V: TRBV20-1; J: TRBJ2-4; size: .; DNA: TGCAGTGCTAGACGCGGGGGTCGAGAATTGTTC; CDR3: CSARRGGRELF
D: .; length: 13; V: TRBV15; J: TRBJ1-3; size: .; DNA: TGTGCCACCAGCAGGGGCCGTGGAAACACCATATATTTT; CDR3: CATSRGRGNTIYF
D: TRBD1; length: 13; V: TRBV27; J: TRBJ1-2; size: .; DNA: TGTGCCAGCAGTTTAGACAGGGCTAGGGGCTACACCTTC; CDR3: CASSLDRARGYTF